This T cell receptor (beta chain) was documented in a study of cytomegalovirus exposure and HLA in healthy donors. General observations from the study: Clusters of TCRs from the first cohort tended to co-occur in the roughly 120 validation repertoires (as a later analysis found). Researchers catalogued over 150 TCR beta chains as cytomegalovirus-associated. Reports indicated that the classifier achieved high specificity and sensitivity in diagnosing cytomegalovirus status.

Among the 120 subjects of the validation cohort, separate from the 666-subject first cohort, were the donors. Per the germline V gene, CDR1 is MNHEY and CDR2 is SVGAGI. V shed 6 bases, J shed 8 bases, and the junction held 6 bases outside the gene matches. This CDR3 has 13 amino acids. As concerns this clone: Its antigen is not known.

Profiling relied on immunoSEQ multiplex PCR, and the TCRdb table lists in-frame clones only, not all of them. Among about 84,000 clones listed, approximately 90% were seen once. The sample was PBMCs. The chain employs TRBV6-5 and TRBJ1-2; 10 bases line up with TRBD1. The TCR was taken from a man aged 25 to 40 in good health and CMV-seronegative. DNA for the CDR3: TGTGCCAGCAGCGGACAGGGGGTTAGGGGCTACACCTTC. It encodes CASSGQGVRGYTF.